Following are 21 T cell receptor beta chains from one sample sequenced in a study of T cell repertoires in aging, cancer and after chemotherapy. TCR beta rearrangements were amplified from peripheral blood genomic DNA. Multiplex touch-down PCR with TRB-A/B primers amplified rearranged V-D-J TRB sequences. Each CDR3 protein gets one entry after TCRdb re-called the multiplex PCR reads with MiXCR. The top ten hold 11% of the sample, which has roughly 2,200 distinct CDR3 sequences, roughly 25% seen once. Sequencing was carried out using blood. The receptors derive from a human donor with a solid tumor.

This clonotype was recorded a few times. The V call is TRBV30, the J call TRBJ1-6, with D perhaps TRBD1 (6 bases). The V gene lost 1 base and the J gene lost 10 bases, with 11 bases spanning the gap. Germline CDR1 is GTSNPN and CDR2 is SVGIG (reference sequence). The CDR3 has 13 residues. The CDR3 nucleotides read TGTGCCTGGAGTGAGGGGGTCCGGTCACCCCTCCACTTT. This sequence encodes CAWSEGVRSPLHF.

This chain uses TRBV6-1 with TRBJ2-1; 11 nucleotides align to TRBD2. The CDR3 covers 15 residues. V was pared by 2 bases and J by 6 bases, with 3 bases of the junction left unmatched. Germline V CDR1 and CDR2: MNHNS, SASEGT. In DNA, the CDR3 is TGTGCCAGCAGTGAACTAGCGGGGGGAAGCAATGAGCAGTTCTTC. Its protein is CASSELAGGSNEQFF.

This clonotype was counted between two and nine times. The chain combines TRBV6-1 with TRBJ2-5; the D gene could be TRBD1 or TRBD2 (5 bases each). Trimming removed 10 bases at V and 4 bases at J, with 16 bases between. The CDR3 totals 13 residues. The germline gives CDR1 MNHNS, CDR2 SASEGT. DNA of the CDR3: TGTGCCACCGCCGGGACGTACACAGAGACCCAGTACTTC. Protein sequence: CATAGTYTETQYF.

This chain joins TRBV6-2 or TRBV6-3 and TRBJ1-2; TRBD1 matches 7 bases. Losses at the gene ends were 2 bases for V and 4 bases for J; bases not matched to a gene: 13. Germline V lookup: CDR1 MNHEY, CDR2 SVGEGT. This CDR3 has 17 residues. The DNA of the CDR3 is TGTGCCAGCAGTTACCTGGAGGGGGCGCAGGGGACCTATGGCTACACCTTC. Translation gives CASSYLEGAQGTYGYTF.

By share of the sample, this clonotype is medium-sized. The DNA of the CDR3 is TGTGCCAGCAGCTTATTGACTAGCGGGGTAGGGGAGCAGTTCTTC. This encodes CASSLLTSGVGEQFF. The chain employs TRBV7-2 and TRBJ2-1, with 11 bases identical to TRBD2. The V segment lost 2 bases and the J segment 10 bases; nucleotides outside the gene matches: 7. CDR3 length equals 15 residues. Germline assignment: CDR1 SGHTA and CDR2 FQGNSA.

Sample share makes this clonotype large. V and J are TRBV6-5 and TRBJ2-3; D is undetermined. This CDR3 spans 13 amino acids. Trimming removed 7 bases at V and 2 bases at J, with 10 bases between. Germline assignment: CDR1 MNHEY and CDR2 SVGAGI. DNA for the CDR3: TGTGCCAGCACCTCACCTGTCACAGATACGCAGTATTTT. The encoded protein is CASTSPVTDTQYF.

The V and J genes are TRBV5-1 and TRBJ1-3; D ambiguous. Per germline, CDR1 SGHRS and CDR2 YFSETQ. V lost 0 bases and J 3 bases, leaving 4 bases between the germline ends. CDR3 size: 13 residues. The DNA of the CDR3 is TGCGCCAGCAGCTTGGGGGATGGAAACACCATATATTTT. This codes for CASSLGDGNTIYF.

In its sample, this clonotype is large. The rearrangement uses TRBV30 and TRBJ1-2; D is possibly TRBD1 (6 bases). CDR1 is GTSNPN and CDR2 is SVGIG in the germline V gene (reference sequence). The CDR3 runs to 13 residues. V was clipped by 3 bases and J by 5 bases, with 13 bases between them. CDR3 in DNA: TGTGCCTGGAGCACTAACAGGGTTTATGGCTACACCTTC. Amino acid sequence: CAWSTNRVYGYTF.

By proportion, this clonotype is medium-sized. This chain links TRBV6-5 with TRBJ2-4; 8 nucleotides agree with TRBD1. The V segment lost 6 bases and the J segment 2 bases; nucleotides outside the gene matches: 6. Germline CDR1 reads MNHEY; CDR2 reads SVGAGI. This CDR3 is built from 15 residues. CDR3: CASRSRTGTKNIQYF. The CDR3 DNA sequence: TGTGCCAGCAGATCCAGGACAGGGACCAAAAACATTCAGTACTTC.

This clonotype was detected a few times. The chain uses TRBV5-5 and TRBJ2-1; 8 bases are a match to TRBD1. CDR3 size: 15 residues. Germline CDR1 SGHKS, CDR2 YYEKEE (reference sequence). V lost 4 bases, J lost 2 bases, and 5 bases stayed unmatched. The CDR3 region has the DNA TGTGCCAGCAGCAAGGGACAGGAAACCTACAATGAGCAGTTCTTC. Translating it yields CASSKGQETYNEQFF.

This clonotype has only a few counts. The genes are TRBV7-3 and TRBJ2-2; a weak D match, TRBD2 (6 bases). The germline gives CDR1 SGHTA, CDR2 FQGTGA. CDR3 size: 13 residues. V shed 2 bases and J shed 15 bases, with 16 bases lying between them. The CDR3 loop is CASSLANTGDLFF. The CDR3 DNA is TGTGCCAGCAGCTTAGCCAATACCGGGGACTTGTTTTTT.

The chain recombines TRBV15 with TRBJ2-7; D is possibly TRBD1 (6 bases). The germline V gene encodes CDR1 LNHNV and CDR2 YYDKDF (reference sequence). CDR3 length equals 18 residues. The ends were cut back, 2 bases at V and 4 bases at J, with 24 bases in the middle. CDR3 DNA: TGTGCCACCAGCAGATACCCCTTCGGGACACCGGCGCTTTACGAGCAGTACTTC. This codes for CATSRYPFGTPALYEQYF.

This clonotype has just a few counts. The chain links TRBV19 to TRBJ2-7, with D perhaps matching TRBD1 (5 bases). Trimming stripped 5 bases from V and 1 base from J, with 12 bases between. Germline V CDR1 and CDR2: LNHDA, SQIVND (reference sequence). This CDR3 is built from 14 residues. DNA for the CDR3: TGTGCCAGTAGTGTAGCAGGGATTTCCTACGAGCAGTACTTC. It yields the protein CASSVAGISYEQYF.

This clonotype was counted a few times. In DNA form, the CDR3 reads TGTGCCAGCAGCCCACATCAGGGGGTAGGGACTGAAGCTTTCTTT. This translates into CASSPHQGVGTEAFF. V and J are TRBV7-3 and TRBJ1-1, with 7 bases identical to TRBD1. The CDR3 extends over 15 amino acids. Germline trimming cut 5 bases from V and 5 bases from J; bases unmatched to any gene: 11. CDR1 and CDR2 from the germline V gene are SGHTA and FQGTGA.

CDR3 DNA sequence: TGTGCCATCAGCCGGGACAGCAGATCTAATGCTGAAGCTTTCTTT. It translates to CAISRDSRSNAEAFF. The chain uses TRBV10-3 and TRBJ1-1; TRBD1 matches at 7 bases. Germline V gene data show CDR1 as ENHRY and CDR2 as SYGVKD. The CDR3 loop spans 15 amino acids. The V segment lost 6 bases and the J segment 6 bases; nucleotides outside the gene matches: 13.

In DNA form, the CDR3 reads TGTGCCAGCAGTGACGCGCGGACGGTTAACTATGGCTACACCTTC. This encodes CASSDARTVNYGYTF. The chain joins TRBV12-3 or TRBV12-4 to TRBJ1-2; D unclear. Trimming took off 5 bases at V and 1 base at J, with 14 bases between the two ends. The CDR3 runs 15 residues.

This clonotype was seen a handful of times. The chain employs TRBV12-3 or TRBV12-4 and TRBJ2-1; 10 positions agree with TRBD2. The junction had 5 bases not matched to a gene; V was cut back by 3 bases and J by 3 bases. This CDR3 region has 16 residues. CDR3 sequence reads: CASSFQAGGFYNEQFF. The CDR3 DNA is TGTGCCAGCAGTTTTCAAGCGGGAGGGTTCTACAATGAGCAGTTCTTC.

The chain is built from TRBV4-3 and TRBJ2-7, with 11 bases fitting TRBD1. The CDR3 consists of 14 residues. Losses at the gene ends were 0 bases for V and 6 bases for J; bases not matched to a gene: 1. CDR1 is LGHNA, CDR2 YSLEER, per germline. CDR3 protein: CASSQDGTGGEQYF. In DNA form, the CDR3 reads TGCGCCAGCAGCCAAGATGGGACAGGGGGCGAGCAGTACTTC.

V and J are TRBV28 and TRBJ2-7; a weak D match, TRBD1 (6 bases). This CDR3 contains 15 residues. V was shortened by 2 bases and J by 3 bases, with 14 bases between the two germline ends. The germline CDR1 and CDR2 sequences are MDHEN and SYDVKM. CDR3 bases: TGTGCCAGCAGTTTAGACACAGGGAGTCACTACGAGCAGTACTTC. Translating gives CASSLDTGSHYEQYF.

V and J are TRBV27 and TRBJ2-3; TRBD1 matches 8 bases. The CDR3 totals 15 residues. V was clipped by 4 bases and J by 2 bases; unmatched bases: 5. Germline V gene sequence: CDR1 MNHEY, CDR2 SMNVEV (reference sequence). The CDR3 sequence is CASSSTGEYTDTQYF. CDR3 DNA: TGTGCCAGCAGTTCGACAGGGGAATACACAGATACGCAGTATTTT.

Details on this clonotype: One end of the junction varies from germline; a read error may be responsible. This chain uses TRBV5-6 with TRBJ1-1; D not certain. Germline V lookup: CDR1 SGHDT, CDR2 YYEEEE. The CDR3 length is 12 residues. CDR3 in amino acids: CASSSLNNEAFF. Here the CDR3 DNA reads TGTGCCAGCAGCTCCCTGAACAATGAAGCTTTCTTT.